The rows below give T cell receptor beta chains drawn from one sample of a study of cytomegalovirus exposure and HLA in healthy donors. Repertoires were generated with immunoSEQ multiplex PCR, while TCRdb's copy carries only in-frame clones and drops some. In the table there are approximately 200,000 clones, 70% to 75% of which are singletons. Sequencing was performed on PBMCs. The receptors derive from a woman in her 30s in good health and CMV-seropositive. CDR3s leave out the opening cysteine and the closing phenylalanine or tryptophan. The D gene is left open where the match is weak.

NA | TRBJ2-3 | TRBV6-5 | ASSYGSRVKDTQY
TRBD2 | TRBJ2-1 | TRBV7-9 | SSSSTRPKTSGDNEQF
TRBD1 | TRBJ2-7 | TRBV10-3 | AISGRTGLNEQY
TRBD1 | TRBJ1-1 | TRBV5-6 | ASSGTLTGPNTEAF
TRBD2 | TRBJ2-7 | TRBV10-1 | ASSIGLVGRSYEQY
TRBD1 | TRBJ1-1 | TRBV5-1 | ASSGRDRGPERTEAF
TRBD1 | TRBJ2-5 | TRBV28 | ASSASGGVLETQY
NA | TRBJ1-1 | TRBV20-1 | SARGASEAF
NA | TRBJ1-4 | TRBV11-3 | ASSLNSNSEKLF
TRBD1 | TRBJ1-1 | TRBV5-8 | ASRTGQRMNTEAF
TRBD2 | TRBJ2-5 | TRBV29-1 | SVESGTSGFGQY
NA | TRBJ2-1 | TRBV6-1 | ASTLIRGEQF
NA | TRBJ1-4 | TRBV27 | ASSLSGRSTTNEKLF
TRBD2 | TRBJ2-7 | TRBV7-9 | ASSLIAGGSEQY
TRBD1 | TRBJ2-1 | TRBV6-5 | ASRQGALRDNEQF
TRBD1 | TRBJ1-6 | TRBV6-1 | ASSAYGTGGGRSPLH
NA | TRBJ1-1 | TRBV6-1 | ASSYDINTEAF
TRBD2 | TRBJ2-3 | TRBV2 | ASSENPASGRTTDTQY